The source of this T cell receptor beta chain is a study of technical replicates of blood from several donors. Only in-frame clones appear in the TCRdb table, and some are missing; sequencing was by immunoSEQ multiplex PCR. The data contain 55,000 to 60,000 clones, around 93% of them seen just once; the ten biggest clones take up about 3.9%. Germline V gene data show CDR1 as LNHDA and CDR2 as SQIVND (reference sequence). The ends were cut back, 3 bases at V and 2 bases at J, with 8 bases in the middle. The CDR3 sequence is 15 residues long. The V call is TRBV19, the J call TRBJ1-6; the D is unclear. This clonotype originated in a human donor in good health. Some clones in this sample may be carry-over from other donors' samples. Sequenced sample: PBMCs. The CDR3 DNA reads TGTGCCAGTAGTATTATGGGCACCTATAATTCACCCCTCCACTTT. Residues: CASSIMGTYNSPLHF.